The sample holds many counts of the clone carrying this T cell receptor (beta chain). CDR1 and CDR2 (germline): SGHVS, FQNEAQ. Trimming left V 2 bases short and J 11 bases short, with 33 bases between. The CDR3 contains 20 residues. The data stem from a study of blood T cells in healthy people across ages. Study in general: Template switching caught about one barcoded beta molecule for each two T cells.

A J-beta primer mix and a sample-barcoded 5' primer were used in a second PCR of roughly 6 to 12 cycles. One entry per CDR3 protein results from TCRdb running MiXCR on the 5' RACE reads. The sample contains over 1,200,000 distinct CDR3 sequences, roughly 64% of which appear only once. The chain joins TRBV7-8 to TRBJ1-4; weak D call: TRBD1 (5 bases). The receptor was derived from a man between 18 and 29 years old in good health. The sample consisted of blood. CDR3 DNA sequence: TGTGCCAGCAGCTTATCTCGATCTTGGGGCCCTCTAATAACCTTGGGGAAACTGTTTTTT. Protein sequence: CASSLSRSWGPLITLGKLFF.